The rows below give T cell receptor beta chains drawn from one sample of a study of PD-1 blockade in classical Hodgkin lymphoma. Sequencing was performed with immunoSEQ multiplex PCR; in TCRdb, only in-frame clones are kept and a portion is missing. The sample lists about 20,000 clones, more than 80% occurring once. The sample here was CD8+ T cells from blood, taken before the fourth cycle of nivolumab. These receptors were taken from a human donor with classical Hodgkin lymphoma. CDR3s include the opening cysteine and the closing phenylalanine or tryptophan. D genes are given only for firm matches. Clone size, where shown, is once, few, many, or a class for clones that have expanded.

size: NA; J: TRBJ1-1; V: TRBV11-2; D: NA; CDR3: CASSNQNTEAFF; DNA: TGTGCCAGCAGTAATCAGAACACTGAAGCTTTCTTT
size: NA; J: TRBJ1-1; V: TRBV2; D: NA; CDR3: CASSERSSWENTEAFF; DNA: TGTGCCAGCAGTGAAAGGTCTAGTTGGGAGAACACTGAAGCTTTCTTT
size: NA; J: TRBJ1-2; V: TRBV28; D: NA; CDR3: CASSSNYGYTF; DNA: TGTGCCAGCAGCTCTAACTATGGCTACACCTTC
size: NA; J: TRBJ2-5; V: TRBV7-9; D: NA; CDR3: CASSPSGGTETQYF; DNA: TGTGCCAGCAGCCCATCTGGAGGCACAGAGACCCAGTACTTC
size: NA; J: TRBJ2-7; V: TRBV2; D: NA; CDR3: CASVDSGDGEQYF; DNA: TGTGCCAGCGTCGATAGTGGAGATGGTGAGCAGTACTTC
size: NA; J: TRBJ1-2; V: TRBV19; D: TRBD1; CDR3: CASSFGTGEYGYTF; DNA: TGTGCCAGTAGTTTTGGGACAGGGGAATATGGCTACACCTTC
size: few; J: TRBJ2-7; V: TRBV6-4; D: TRBD2; CDR3: CASSDGQRGQQYF; DNA: TGTGCCAGCAGTGACGGCCAGCGGGGCCAGCAGTACTTC
size: once; J: TRBJ1-5; V: TRBV14; D: NA; CDR3: CASSQDRGSNQPQHF; DNA: TGTGCCAGCAGCCAAGATCGCGGAAGCAATCAGCCCCAGCATTTT
size: NA; J: TRBJ2-7; V: TRBV15; D: TRBD1; CDR3: CATSDRDSYEQYF; DNA: TGTGCCACCAGCGACCGGGACAGCTACGAGCAGTACTTC
size: NA; J: TRBJ2-7; V: TRBV9; D: NA; CDR3: CASSVADGGVYEQYF; DNA: TGTGCCAGCAGCGTAGCTGATGGGGGTGTCTACGAGCAGTACTTC
size: NA; J: TRBJ2-7; V: TRBV5-1; D: NA; CDR3: CASRLTGPHLYEQYF; DNA: TGCGCCAGCAGACTAACAGGGCCCCACTTGTACGAGCAGTACTTC
size: few; J: TRBJ1-2; V: TRBV9; D: TRBD1; CDR3: CASSVGTGPNYGYTF; DNA: TGTGCCAGCAGCGTAGGGACAGGGCCCAACTATGGCTACACCTTC
size: NA; J: TRBJ2-5; V: TRBV5-6; D: TRBD2; CDR3: CASSQSGGAETQYF; DNA: TGTGCCAGCAGTCAGAGCGGGGGGGCCGAGACCCAGTACTTC
size: NA; J: TRBJ2-7; V: TRBV7-3; D: NA; CDR3: CASSLDTTYEQYF; DNA: TGTGCCAGCAGCCTCGACACTACCTACGAGCAGTACTTC
size: NA; J: TRBJ2-7; V: TRBV5-6; D: TRBD1; CDR3: CASSDRDRELYEQYF; DNA: TGTGCCAGCAGCGACCGGGACAGGGAACTCTACGAGCAGTACTTC
size: NA; J: TRBJ1-4; V: TRBV4-3; D: NA; CDR3: CASSQDGDVNEKLFF; DNA: TGCGCCAGCAGCCAAGACGGGGACGTAAATGAAAAACTGTTTTTT
size: NA; J: TRBJ2-1; V: TRBV4-1; D: TRBD1; CDR3: CASSQGSGTGHYNEQFF; DNA: TGCGCCAGCAGCCAAGGTTCCGGGACAGGGCACTACAATGAGCAGTTCTTC
size: NA; J: TRBJ2-1; V: TRBV29-1; D: NA; CDR3: CSVVVQGSYNEQFF; DNA: TGCAGCGTTGTAGTACAGGGTTCCTACAATGAGCAGTTCTTC
size: NA; J: TRBJ1-2; V: TRBV6-1; D: NA; CDR3: CASSEPMANGYTF; DNA: TGTGCCAGCAGTGAACCTATGGCGAATGGCTACACCTTC
size: NA; J: TRBJ1-1; V: TRBV11-2; D: TRBD1; CDR3: CASSLGRTGGYTEAFF; DNA: TGTGCCAGCAGCTTAGGGAGGACAGGGGGGTACACTGAAGCTTTCTTT
size: NA; J: TRBJ1-1; V: TRBV7-6; D: NA; CDR3: CASSIYDSLNTEAFF; DNA: TGTGCCAGCAGCATATACGACAGCCTGAACACTGAAGCTTTCTTT
size: NA; J: TRBJ1-3; V: TRBV7-8; D: NA; CDR3: CASSLVRVGAGNTIYF; DNA: TGTGCCAGCAGCTTAGTAAGGGTAGGAGCTGGAAACACCATATATTTT
size: few; J: TRBJ2-7; V: TRBV27; D: TRBD1; CDR3: CASSHRGQGHEQYF; DNA: TGTGCCAGCAGCCATAGGGGACAGGGTCACGAGCAGTACTTC
size: NA; J: TRBJ1-2; V: TRBV4-3; D: NA; CDR3: CASSQDFRGLDYGYTF; DNA: TGCGCCAGCAGCCAAGATTTCCGGGGGCTTGACTATGGCTACACCTTC
size: NA; J: TRBJ2-2; V: TRBV30; D: NA; CDR3: CAWSLVTNTGELFF; DNA: TGTGCCTGGAGTCTGGTGACGAACACCGGGGAGCTGTTTTTT
size: NA; J: TRBJ2-2; V: TRBV12-5; D: NA; CDR3: CASGLVRQINTGELFF; DNA: TGTGCTAGTGGTTTGGTTAGGCAGATAAACACCGGGGAGCTGTTTTTT
size: NA; J: TRBJ2-1; V: TRBV7-6; D: TRBD2; CDR3: CASSLGAGLPNEQFF; DNA: TGTGCCAGCAGCTTAGGAGCGGGGCTCCCCAATGAGCAGTTCTTC